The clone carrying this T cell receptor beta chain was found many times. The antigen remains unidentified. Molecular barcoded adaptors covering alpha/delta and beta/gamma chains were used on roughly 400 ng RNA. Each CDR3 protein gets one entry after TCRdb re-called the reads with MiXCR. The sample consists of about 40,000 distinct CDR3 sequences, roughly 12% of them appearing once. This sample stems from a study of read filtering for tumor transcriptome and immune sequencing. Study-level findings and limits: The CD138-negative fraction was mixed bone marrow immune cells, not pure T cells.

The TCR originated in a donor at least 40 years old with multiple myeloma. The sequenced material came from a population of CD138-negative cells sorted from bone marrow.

CDR3 region: CATSDPARDRASGELFF. DNA of the CDR3: TGTGCCACCAGTGATCCGGCCCGGGACAGGGCGAGCGGGGAGCTGTTTTTT. The chain uses TRBV24-1 and TRBJ2-2; 9 bases match TRBD1. V trimming: 3 bases; J trimming: 7 bases; junction bases outside the gene matches: 11. CDR3 length: 17 amino acids. The germline V gene encodes CDR1 KGHDR and CDR2 SFDVKD.